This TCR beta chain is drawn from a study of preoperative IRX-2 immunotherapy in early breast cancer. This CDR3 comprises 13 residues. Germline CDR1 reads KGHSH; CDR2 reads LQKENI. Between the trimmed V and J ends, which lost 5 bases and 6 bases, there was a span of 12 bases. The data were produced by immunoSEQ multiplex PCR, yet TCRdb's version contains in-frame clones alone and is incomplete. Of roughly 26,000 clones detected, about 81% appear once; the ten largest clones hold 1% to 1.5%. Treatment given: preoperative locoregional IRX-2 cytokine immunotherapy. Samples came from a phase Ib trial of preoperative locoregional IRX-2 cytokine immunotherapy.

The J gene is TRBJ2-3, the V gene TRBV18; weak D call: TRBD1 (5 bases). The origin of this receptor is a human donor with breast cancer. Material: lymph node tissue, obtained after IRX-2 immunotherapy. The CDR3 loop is CASSSGHKDTQYF. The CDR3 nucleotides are TGTGCCAGCTCATCTGGACACAAGGATACGCAGTATTTT.